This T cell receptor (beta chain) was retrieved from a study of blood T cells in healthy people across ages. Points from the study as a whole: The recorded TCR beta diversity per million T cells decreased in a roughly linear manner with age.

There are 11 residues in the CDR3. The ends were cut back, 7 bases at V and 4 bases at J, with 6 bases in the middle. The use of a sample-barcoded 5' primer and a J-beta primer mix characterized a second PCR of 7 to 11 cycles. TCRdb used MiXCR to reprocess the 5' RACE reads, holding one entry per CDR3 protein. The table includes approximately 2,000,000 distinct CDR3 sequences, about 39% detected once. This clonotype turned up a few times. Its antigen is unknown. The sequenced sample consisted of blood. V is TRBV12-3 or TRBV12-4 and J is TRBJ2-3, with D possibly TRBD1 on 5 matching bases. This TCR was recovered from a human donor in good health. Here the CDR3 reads CASKGADTQYF. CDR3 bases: TGTGCCAGCAAAGGGGCAGATACGCAGTATTTT.